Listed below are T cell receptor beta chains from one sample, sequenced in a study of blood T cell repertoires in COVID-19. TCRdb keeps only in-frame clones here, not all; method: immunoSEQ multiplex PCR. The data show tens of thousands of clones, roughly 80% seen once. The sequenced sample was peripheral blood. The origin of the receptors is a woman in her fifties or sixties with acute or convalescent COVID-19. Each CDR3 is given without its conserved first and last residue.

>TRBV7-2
ASSWSPVGPQH
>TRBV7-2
ASSPPRGSYNEQF
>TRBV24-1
ATSDFAAVNTGELF
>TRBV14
ASSQSDRGFNEKLF
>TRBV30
AWSRGGAGGYYGYT
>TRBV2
ASMRDQRGNQPQH
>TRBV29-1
SGGQGDYGYT
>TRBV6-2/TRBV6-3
ASSSLRVTEAF
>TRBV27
ASRPTGNYEQY
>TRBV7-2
ASTREITDTQY
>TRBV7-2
ASSPGTGTYEQY
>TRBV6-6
ASSYSGGTGDSPLH
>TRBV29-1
SAAGGRESNEKLF
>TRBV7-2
ASSLARVGTGELF
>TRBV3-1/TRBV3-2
ASSQNSGYEQY
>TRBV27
ASSSDKNYGYT
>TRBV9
ASSVFAGGTEAF
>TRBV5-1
ASQGDGYSGNTIY
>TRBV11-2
ASSSGLAAYNEQF
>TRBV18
ASSPPSGRANSDEQY
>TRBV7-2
ASRPRTGADTQY
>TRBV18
ASSGTSGITGPYEQY
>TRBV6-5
ASSYSTSGRDTQY
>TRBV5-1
ASSTGQGNTGELF
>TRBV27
ASSLSAGVAYEQY
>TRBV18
ASSRTGTSGARDEQF
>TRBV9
ASSVDPTGGTEAF
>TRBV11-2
ASGGRGTDTQY
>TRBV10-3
AISSGLAGEQY
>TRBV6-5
ASGRGPYEQY
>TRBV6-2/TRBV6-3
ASSYSGAAGEQY
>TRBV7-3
ASSLRAWSGSYPGELF
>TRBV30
AWSPRRGGDWTYEQY
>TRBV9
ASSPWSGTRNEQF
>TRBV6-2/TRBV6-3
ASSYSWLQPQH
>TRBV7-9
ASSFDFSSYNEQF
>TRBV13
ASSSRGVEAYEQY
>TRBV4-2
ASSYSGRNTEAF
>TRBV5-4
ASMVGGPAGYGYT
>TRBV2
ASSEGQGGNQPQH
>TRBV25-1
ASSPEYSGNTIY
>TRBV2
ASINRVSGTEAF
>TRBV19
ASSSGYHEQF
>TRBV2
ASRPRGSNEQF
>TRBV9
ASSVNTGGYNSPLH
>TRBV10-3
AISESRTGVGEQY
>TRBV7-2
ASSNRGVMNTEAF
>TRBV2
AASGGGRDPNTGELF
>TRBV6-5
ASSLYSGIYNEQF